The entry below gives a single TCR beta chain sequence along with its context. V trimming: 6 bases; J trimming: 4 bases; junction bases outside the gene matches: 7. This CDR3 region has 15 residues. The germline V gene encodes CDR1 MNHEY and CDR2 SVGAGI. Profiling relied on immunoSEQ multiplex PCR, and the TCRdb table lists in-frame clones only, not all of them. The data hold roughly 93,000 clones, with about nine tenths observed a single time. This record belongs to a study of blood T cell repertoires in COVID-19. Sequencing was performed on peripheral blood. This TCR was sampled from a human donor in a cohort sampled during active COVID-19. The chain combines TRBV6-5 with TRBJ2-3; TRBD2 matches at 10 bases. In DNA, the CDR3 is TGTGCCAGCAGAGATATAGCGGGAGGCCCAGATACGCAGTATTTT. Translating it yields CASRDIAGGPDTQYF.